Listed below are T cell receptor beta chains from one sample, sequenced in a study of response to subunit inactivated influenza vaccine. TCRdb passed the RT-PCR reads through MiXCR, listing each CDR3 protein once. The sample gives about 480,000 distinct CDR3 sequences, less than 30% of which show up once; under 2.5% is in the top ten. This material consisted of CD4+ T cells sorted from PBMCs, taken more than 4 days after vaccination. The receptors derive from a man aged 45 to 65 who received an inactivated influenza vaccine. Each CDR3 is given with its conserved first and last residue. The order of the fields is J gene, D gene, V gene, clone size, CDR3 DNA, CDR3 protein. D genes are given only for firm matches. Only some rows state a clone size, as once, few, many or a class for expanded clones.

TRBJ1-4 | TRBD1 | TRBV7-2 | few | TGTGCCAGCAGCTTAGGTCGCAGGGGGCTGCATGAAAAACTGTTTTTT | CASSLGRRGLHEKLFF
TRBJ2-2 | TRBD1 | TRBV20-1 | few | TGCAGTGCTTACTGGACAGGATCCACCGGGGAGCTGTTTTTT | CSAYWTGSTGELFF
TRBJ2-7 | - | TRBV28 | - | TGTGCCAGCAGTTTAGGTTTCAAGGGACCTGCCTACGAGCAGTACTTC | CASSLGFKGPAYEQYF
TRBJ2-1 | TRBD2 | TRBV4-1 | few | TGCGCCAGCAGCCAACGAGAGCGTAGCGGGGGGGAGGGTGAGCAGTTCTTC | CASSQRERSGGEGEQFF
TRBJ2-1 | - | TRBV6-5 | few | TGTGCCAGCAGTTACTCTCTTGGAGGCAGTAATGAGCAGTTCTTC | CASSYSLGGSNEQFF
TRBJ2-2 | TRBD2 | TRBV6-1 | - | TGTGCCAGCAGCATAGCGGGAACGTACACCGGGGAGCTGTTTTTT | CASSIAGTYTGELFF
TRBJ2-5 | TRBD1 | TRBV20-1 | few | TGCAGTGCTAGAGGGACAGGGGGTTCGGGGACCCAGTACTTC | CSARGTGGSGTQYF
TRBJ1-5 | - | TRBV7-2 | many | TGTGCCAGCAGTTTACGGGGTCAGCCCCAGCATTTT | CASSLRGQPQHF
TRBJ2-7 | - | TRBV6-2/TRBV6-3 | many | TGTGCCAGCAGTTACTTCGTAGGCAGGAGAACCTACGAGCAGTACTTC | CASSYFVGRRTYEQYF
TRBJ2-5 | - | TRBV10-3 | few | TGTGCCATCAGTGAGCTACAAGGGGGAAGTGAGACCCAGTACTTC | CAISELQGGSETQYF
TRBJ2-3 | - | TRBV2 | - | TGTGCCAGCATTGACAGGGAGGTCACAGATACGCAGTATTTT | CASIDREVTDTQYF
TRBJ2-6 | - | TRBV25-1 | - | TGTGCCAGCGCGGGCTCTGGGGCCAACGTCCTGACTTTC | CASAGSGANVLTF
TRBJ2-7 | - | TRBV29-1 | few | TGCAGCGTTGAAGCCGGGGGATACTGGGGCTACGAGCAGTACTTC | CSVEAGGYWGYEQYF
TRBJ2-7 | TRBD2 | TRBV10-3 | once | TGTGCCATCAGTGAGTCTTCAGGGAGGGCCGAGCAGTACTTC | CAISESSGRAEQYF
TRBJ1-4 | - | TRBV20-1 | - | TGCAGTGCTAGCAACAGGGCCGAGGGGTGGGCTAATGAAAAACTGTTTTTT | CSASNRAEGWANEKLFF
TRBJ2-3 | - | TRBV12-3/TRBV12-4 | few | TGTGCCAGCAGTTTAGCTAGCGGTCCTAGCACAGATACGCAGTATTTT | CASSLASGPSTDTQYF
TRBJ2-7 | - | TRBV20-1 | few | TGCAGTGCTCAAGGAGGGGGTACCCAACCCTACGAGCAGTACTTC | CSAQGGGTQPYEQYF
TRBJ2-2 | - | TRBV7-9 | - | TGTGCCAGCAGCTTAGGGCACGGAAACACCGGGGAGCTGTTTTTT | CASSLGHGNTGELFF
TRBJ1-1 | - | TRBV18 | few | TGTGCCAGCTCATACACTACAGGGAACACTGAAGCTTTCTTT | CASSYTTGNTEAFF
TRBJ2-4 | - | TRBV7-9 | few | TGTGCCAGCAGCCACCGGTACAGGGACATTCAGTACTTC | CASSHRYRDIQYF
TRBJ2-1 | TRBD2 | TRBV5-1 | few | TGCGCCAGCAGCTTGACTAGCGGGGGGTTTTGGAATGAGCAGTTCTTC | CASSLTSGGFWNEQFF
TRBJ2-7 | TRBD1 | TRBV29-1 | few | TGCAGCGCACTCGGGACAGGGGAAAACTCCTACGAGCAGTACTTC | CSALGTGENSYEQYF
TRBJ2-5 | - | TRBV3-1 | few | TGTGCCAGCAGCCCTTCGACTAGTGATGGGACCCAGTACTTC | CASSPSTSDGTQYF
TRBJ2-5 | TRBD2 | TRBV28 | - | TGTGCCAGCAGTGACTATAGCGGGAGGGAGACCCAGTACTTC | CASSDYSGRETQYF
TRBJ1-1 | TRBD1 | TRBV9 | - | TGTGCCAGCAGCGTAGCGACAGGGGGCCGGGCTGAAGCTTTCTTT | CASSVATGGRAEAFF
TRBJ2-7 | TRBD2 | TRBV5-6 | many | TGTGCCAGCAGCGGGGGACTACTCGACTACGAGCAGTACTTC | CASSGGLLDYEQYF
TRBJ1-4 | - | TRBV9 | - | TGTGCCAGCAGCGTAGTGGGAAACCCGGATAATGAAAAACTGTTTTTT | CASSVVGNPDNEKLFF
TRBJ2-1 | TRBD2 | TRBV5-1 | - | TGCGCCAGCGGACTACTAGCGGGAGGCCGCAATGAGCAGTTCTTC | CASGLLAGGRNEQFF
TRBJ2-3 | - | TRBV29-1 | - | TGCAGCGTTGTCTTCCTCTCAGATACGCAGTATTTT | CSVVFLSDTQYF
TRBJ2-3 | - | TRBV5-1 | few | TGCGCCAGCAGCTTGGACAGGGATCTGGGCACAGATACGCAGTATTTT | CASSLDRDLGTDTQYF
TRBJ2-7 | TRBD1 | TRBV6-1 | many | TGTGCCAGCAGCTCAAACACAGGGGGCGAGCAGTACTTC | CASSSNTGGEQYF
TRBJ2-1 | TRBD2 | TRBV20-1 | many | TGCAGCCCCGGGACTAGCAATGAGCAGTTCTTC | CSPGTSNEQFF
TRBJ2-3 | TRBD2 | TRBV28 | few | TGTGCCAGCAGTCCCCGGGACTACCGAGGCACAGATACGCAGTATTTT | CASSPRDYRGTDTQYF
TRBJ2-5 | - | TRBV5-6 | many | TGTGCCAGCAGCTTGTCTGGGACCCAGTACTTC | CASSLSGTQYF
TRBJ2-2 | TRBD1 | TRBV6-1 | - | TGTGCCAGCAGCCTACAGGGGGCGCGTATCGGGGAGCTGTTTTTT | CASSLQGARIGELFF
TRBJ1-1 | TRBD1 | TRBV5-1 | - | TGCGCCAGCAGCCCAGAACCGGGACAGCAGAACACTGAAGCTTTCTTT | CASSPEPGQQNTEAFF
TRBJ2-3 | - | TRBV27 | few | TGTGCCAGCAGTTTCTGGACAGGGAGGGGATCAGATACGCAGTATTTT | CASSFWTGRGSDTQYF
TRBJ2-7 | TRBD2 | TRBV20-1 | - | TGCAGTGCTACCCGTAGCGGGTTCTCCTACGAGCAGTACTTC | CSATRSGFSYEQYF
TRBJ2-7 | TRBD2 | TRBV20-1 | few | TGCAGTGCTAGAGATATCAGAACTAGCGGCCGCTACGAGCAGTACTTC | CSARDIRTSGRYEQYF
TRBJ2-3 | TRBD2 | TRBV11-2 | few | TGTGCCAGCAGCTATTTAGGTGGGATAGCGGGGGGCACAGATACGCAGTATTTT | CASSYLGGIAGGTDTQYF